These 14 T cell receptor beta chains originate from one sample sequenced in a study of T-cell reconstitution after alpha-beta-depleted transplantation in children. Unique molecular identifiers were incorporated into the prepared TCRbeta library. TCRdb fed the PCR reads into MiXCR, producing one record per CDR3 protein. The data hold 700,000 to 950,000 distinct CDR3 sequences, with about 15% observed a single time. Sequencing was performed on PBMCs, mostly from graft donor cells, taken 360 days after TCRalphabeta/CD19-depleted stem cell transplant. These receptors all stem from a male patient aged 10 to 17 who had a stem cell transplant for acute lymphoblastic leukemia, so the T cells may come from the graft donor.

This clonotype has just a few counts. This chain connects TRBV29-1 to TRBJ2-2; TRBD2 matches 8 bases. Looked up from germline, CDR1 is SQVTM and CDR2 is ANQGSEA. This CDR3 is 16 amino acids long. Trimming took 6 bases from V and 5 from J; bases not matched to a gene: 14. CDR3 region: CSVETAGGLGTGELFF. The DNA for the CDR3 is TGCAGCGTCGAAACGGCGGGGGGCCTGGGGACCGGGGAGCTGTTTTTT.

This sequence joins TRBV21-1 and TRBJ2-5. TRBV21-1 is assigned pseudogene status. The CDR3 totals 10 residues. CDR3 in amino acids: CASNPMTQYF. The CDR3 DNA is TGTGCCAGCAACCCCATGACCCAGTACTTC.

This clonotype has ten or more counts. CDR3 coding DNA: TGCAGCGTTGAAGTGGGTGGGGAGACCCAGTACTTC. It translates to CSVEVGGETQYF. The V call is TRBV29-1, the J call TRBJ2-5; no clear D. Germline V gives CDR1 SQVTM, CDR2 ANQGSEA. The CDR3 runs to 12 residues. Trimming shortened V by 1 base and J by 5 bases, and 8 bases separated the two germline ends.

CDR3 bases: TGCGCCAGCAGCCTACCCCGACTAGCGGGAGCGGTTGAGCAGTTCTTC. This encodes CASSLPRLAGAVEQFF. The rearrangement joins TRBV5-1 to TRBJ2-1, with 12 bases aligning to TRBD2. From germline, CDR1 is SGHRS and CDR2 YFSETQ. CDR3 length: 16 amino acids. J gave up 9 bases and V 4 bases, and 11 bases lay outside the gene matches.

This clonotype has a handful of counts. The V call is TRBV20-1, the J call TRBJ2-2, with a weak D call TRBD1 (5 bases). Germline V gene sequence: CDR1 DFQATT, CDR2 SNEGSKA (reference sequence). This CDR3 contains 13 residues. Between the trimmed V and J ends, which lost 5 bases and 3 bases, there was a span of 10 bases. The CDR3 spells CSAPTGYTGELFF. The DNA for the CDR3 is TGCAGTGCTCCTACAGGTTACACCGGGGAGCTGTTTTTT.

The chain couples TRBV29-1 to TRBJ1-2; the match to TRBD1 covers 8 bases. V was pared by 7 bases and J by 4 bases, with 14 bases of the junction left unmatched. The germline CDR1 and CDR2 sequences are SQVTM and ANQGSEA. This CDR3 comprises 15 residues. The CDR3 here is CSAAEGAGGIYGYTF. The DNA of the CDR3 is TGCAGCGCTGCGGAGGGGGCAGGGGGCATCTATGGCTACACCTTC.

This clonotype turned up a few times. This chain connects TRBV6-5 to TRBJ2-3, with 7 bases aligning to TRBD2. The germline CDR1 and CDR2 sequences are MNHEY and SVGAGI. Germline trimming cut 1 base from V and 6 bases from J; bases unmatched to any gene: 7. The CDR3 has 15 amino acids. The CDR3 DNA reads as TGTGCCAGCAGTTACTGGGGGGGGGAGGGGGATACGCAGTATTTT. Protein: CASSYWGGEGDTQYF.

This chain connects TRBV5-1 to TRBJ2-7; 10 bases are shared with TRBD2. J was trimmed by 3 bases and V by 0 bases; bases with no gene match: 6. The CDR3 consists of 16 residues. CDR1 is SGHRS, CDR2 YFSETQ, per germline. The CDR3 loop is CASSLDRSGRLYEQYF. CDR3 bases: TGCGCCAGCAGCTTGGATCGTAGCGGGAGGCTCTACGAGCAGTACTTC.

The V call is TRBV6-1, the J call TRBJ2-1, with 12 bases identical to TRBD2. V was clipped by 8 bases and J by 10 bases; unmatched bases: 9. Germline loops: CDR1 MNHNS, CDR2 SASEGT. The CDR3 is 14 amino acids. The CDR3 DNA reads as TGTGCCAGCGCTAGCGGGAGGGCCAGGGGGGAGCAGTTCTTC. As protein: CASASGRARGEQFF.

This clonotype was recorded a few times. The J gene is TRBJ2-7, the V gene TRBV19; D may match TRBD1 or TRBD2 (5 bases each). V lost 3 bases and J 3 bases, leaving 12 bases between the germline ends. Germline assignment: CDR1 LNHDA and CDR2 SQIVND (reference sequence). The CDR3 is made up of 14 amino acids. The DNA of the CDR3 is TGTGCCAGTAGTATGGGACCGATCGGCTACGAGCAGTACTTC. As protein: CASSMGPIGYEQYF.

The genes are TRBV29-1 and TRBJ2-5; 8 nucleotides line up with TRBD1. After removal of 4 bases from V and 5 bases from J, the junction contained 12 bases not matched to a gene. The CDR3 totals 15 residues. The germline CDR1 and CDR2 sequences are SQVTM and ANQGSEA. CDR3 in amino acids: CSVVERGQGRETQYF. The CDR3 DNA sequence: TGCAGCGTTGTAGAACGTGGACAGGGCAGGGAGACCCAGTACTTC.

The chain combines TRBV6-1 with TRBJ2-1, with D perhaps matching TRBD1 (6 bases). This CDR3 region has 14 residues. Trimming stripped 6 bases from V and 3 bases from J, with 12 bases between. CDR1 is MNHNS, CDR2 SASEGT, per germline. The DNA for the CDR3 is TGTGCCAGCAGGGGGGCAGGGGACTACAATGAGCAGTTCTTC. Protein sequence: CASRGAGDYNEQFF.

This clonotype turned up a few times. The rearrangement links TRBV3-1 to TRBJ1-2; D is undetermined. CDR3 length: 15 residues. Germline V lookup: CDR1 LGHDT, CDR2 YNNKEL (reference sequence). Trimming shortened V by 0 bases and J by 8 bases, and 16 bases separated the two germline ends. CDR3 protein: CASSQELVLQLGYTF. CDR3 DNA sequence: TGTGCCAGCAGCCAAGAACTAGTGCTGCAGCTGGGCTACACCTTC. Full variable domain (rest looked up from reference TRBV3-1 and TRBJ1-2): DTAVSQTPKYLVTQMGNDKSIKCEQNLGHDTMYWYKQDSKKFLKIMFSYNNKELIINETVPNRFSPKSPDKAHLNLHINSLELGDSAVYFCASSQELVLQLGYTFGSGTRLTVV.

The chain combines TRBV27 with TRBJ2-7; tentatively, D is TRBD2 (6 bases). Per germline, CDR1 MNHEY and CDR2 SMNVEV (reference sequence). V was clipped by 0 bases and J by 7 bases, with 16 bases between them. This CDR3 is 15 amino acids long. The CDR3 nucleotides read TGTGCCAGCAGTTTATCGGATTGGTTCGCGGGGGAGCAGTACTTC. It yields the protein CASSLSDWFAGEQYF.